This T cell receptor beta chain was retrieved from a study of immune reconstitution after stem cell transplant in scleroderma listed by TCRdb under 2017. The library was prepared using RT-PCR. The reads were generated on an Illumina MiSeq. The public reads were reanalyzed by TCRdb: fastp trimming at Q25, MiXCR alignment, in-frame beta chains only. Rows matching on CDR3 protein sequence are summarized as one entry with the most common DNA and genes. The sample records roughly 1,900 distinct CDR3 sequences, about 16% of which are singletons. The ten top clones hold over 8% of the sample. The CDR3, from cysteine to phenylalanine, totals 14 residues. Left in the record is the CDR3 DNA by itself, 42 bases read in frame from the first base. Cut back by 6 bases and 3 bases, the V and J ends lie 15 bases apart. In the germline V gene, CDR1 corresponds to SGHTA and CDR2 to FQGNSA. This clonotype was observed a few times. The antigen it binds to is not known. Per-nucleotide qualities are absent, and no much larger clonotype sits a single base away.

The TCR sequence derives from a female donor with systemic sclerosis. In this chain, TRBV7-2 is recombined with TRBJ2-7, with the D gene call left open. This specimen was taken before or after autologous hematopoietic stem cell transplantation (not recorded which). DNA sequence: TGTGCCAGCAGTCCAATAGATCCCCTCTACGAGCAGTACTTC. The encoded protein is CASSPIDPLYEQYF.